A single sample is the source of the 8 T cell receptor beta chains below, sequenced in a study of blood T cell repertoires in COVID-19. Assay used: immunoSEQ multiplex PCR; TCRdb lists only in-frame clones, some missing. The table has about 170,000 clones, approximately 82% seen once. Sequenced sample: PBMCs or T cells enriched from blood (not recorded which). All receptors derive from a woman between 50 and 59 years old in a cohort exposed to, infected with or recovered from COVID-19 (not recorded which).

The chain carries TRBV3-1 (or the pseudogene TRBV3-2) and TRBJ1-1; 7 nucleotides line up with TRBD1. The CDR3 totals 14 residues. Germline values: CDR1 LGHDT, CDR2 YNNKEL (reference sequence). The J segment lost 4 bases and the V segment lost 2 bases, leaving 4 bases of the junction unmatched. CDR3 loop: CASSQLDRATEAFF. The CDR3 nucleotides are TGTGCCAGCAGCCAACTTGACAGGGCCACTGAAGCTTTCTTT.

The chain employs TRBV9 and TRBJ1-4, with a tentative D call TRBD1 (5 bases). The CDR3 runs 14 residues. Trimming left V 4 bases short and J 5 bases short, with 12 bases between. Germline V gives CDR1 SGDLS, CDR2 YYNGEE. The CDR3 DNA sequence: TGTGCCAGCAGCCCCCGACAGAACAATGAAAAACTGTTTTTT. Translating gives CASSPRQNNEKLFF. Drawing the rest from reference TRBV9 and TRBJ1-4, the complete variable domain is DSGVTQTPKHLITATGQRVTLRCSPRSGDLSVYWYQQSLDQGLQFLIQYYNGEERAKGNILERFSAQQFPDLHSELNLSSLELGDSALYFCASSPRQNNEKLFFGSGTQLSVL.

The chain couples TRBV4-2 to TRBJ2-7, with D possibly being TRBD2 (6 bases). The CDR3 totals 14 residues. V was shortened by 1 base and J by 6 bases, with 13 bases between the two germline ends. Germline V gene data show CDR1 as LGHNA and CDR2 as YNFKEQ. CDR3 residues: CASSQGGEGVEQYF. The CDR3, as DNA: TGTGCCAGCAGCCAAGGCGGGGAAGGCGTCGAGCAGTACTTC.

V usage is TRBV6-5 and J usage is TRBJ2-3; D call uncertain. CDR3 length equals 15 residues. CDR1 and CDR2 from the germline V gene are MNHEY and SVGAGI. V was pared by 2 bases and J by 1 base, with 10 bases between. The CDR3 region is CASSYQPTGTDTQYF. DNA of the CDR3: TGTGCCAGCAGTTACCAACCCACGGGCACAGATACGCAGTATTTT.

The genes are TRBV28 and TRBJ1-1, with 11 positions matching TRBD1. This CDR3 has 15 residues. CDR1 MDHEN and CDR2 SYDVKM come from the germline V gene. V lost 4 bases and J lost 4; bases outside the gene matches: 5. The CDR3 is CASSSGTGGSTEAFF. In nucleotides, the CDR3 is TGTGCCAGCAGTTCCGGGACAGGGGGGAGCACTGAAGCTTTCTTT.

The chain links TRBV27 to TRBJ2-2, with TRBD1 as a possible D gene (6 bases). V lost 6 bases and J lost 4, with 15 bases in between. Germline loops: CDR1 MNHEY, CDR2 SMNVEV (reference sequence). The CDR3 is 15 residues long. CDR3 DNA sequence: TGTGCCAGCAGCCACAACAGGGTTGGCACCGGGGAGCTGTTTTTT. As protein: CASSHNRVGTGELFF.

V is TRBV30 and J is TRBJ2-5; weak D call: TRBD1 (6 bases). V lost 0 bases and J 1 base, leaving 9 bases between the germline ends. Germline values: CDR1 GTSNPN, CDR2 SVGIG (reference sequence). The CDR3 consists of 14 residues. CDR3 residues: CAWSVTGIQETQYF. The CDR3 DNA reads TGTGCCTGGAGTGTAACAGGGATCCAAGAGACCCAGTACTTC. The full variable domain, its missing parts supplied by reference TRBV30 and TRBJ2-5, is SQTIHQWPATLVQPVGSPLSLECTVEGTSNPNLYWYRQAAGRGLQLLFYSVGIGQISSEVPQNLSASRPQDRQFILSSKKLLLSDSGFYLCAWSVTGIQETQYFGPGTRLLVL.

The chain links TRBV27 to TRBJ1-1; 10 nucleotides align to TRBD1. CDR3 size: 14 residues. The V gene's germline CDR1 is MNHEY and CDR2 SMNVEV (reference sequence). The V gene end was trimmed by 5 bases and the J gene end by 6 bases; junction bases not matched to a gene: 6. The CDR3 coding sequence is TGTGCCAGCAGTCCCCGACAGGGGGCGGCTGAAGCTTTCTTT. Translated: CASSPRQGAAEAFF.